This TCR beta chain comes out of a study of blood T cell repertoires in COVID-19. Whole-study context: There were acute and convalescent COVID-19 samples, and they came from the United States, Italy and Spain. Nucleic acid was either cDNA or gDNA, and it came from T cells, B-cell-depleted T cells, or PBMCs.

Original processing methods: Estimates of nucleated cell counts were drawn from the amplification of reference gene primers. The method was immunoSEQ multiplex PCR; TCRdb's version includes in-frame clones alone and lacks a portion of them. Clone size and V and J calls were adopted from that table, with D and trimming inferred from the DNA. The table records around 110,000 clones, 82% of them present only once. CDR1 LNHNV and CDR2 YYDKDF come from the germline V gene (reference sequence). The CDR3 has 14 amino acids. V trimming: 2 bases; J trimming: 9 bases; junction bases outside the gene matches: 4.

The source is a man between 65 and 85 years old with acute or convalescent COVID-19. Sequencing was carried out using peripheral blood. The chain employs TRBV15 and TRBJ1-2; 12 bases align to TRBD1. CDR3 loop: CATSRRDRGRRYTF. The CDR3 DNA reads TGTGCCACCAGCAGACGGGACAGGGGGCGCCGCTACACCTTC.